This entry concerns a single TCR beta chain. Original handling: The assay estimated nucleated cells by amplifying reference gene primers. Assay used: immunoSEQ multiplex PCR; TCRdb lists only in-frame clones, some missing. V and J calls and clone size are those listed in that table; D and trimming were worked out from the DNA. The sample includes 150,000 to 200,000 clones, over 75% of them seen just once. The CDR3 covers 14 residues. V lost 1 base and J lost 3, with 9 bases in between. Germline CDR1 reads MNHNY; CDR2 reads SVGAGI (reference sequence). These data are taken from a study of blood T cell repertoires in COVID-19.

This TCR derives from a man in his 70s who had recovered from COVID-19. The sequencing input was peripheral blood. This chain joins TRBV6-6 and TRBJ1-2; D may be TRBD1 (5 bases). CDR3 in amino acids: CASSYLDSHYGYTF. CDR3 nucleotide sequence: TGTGCCAGCAGTTACTTAGACAGCCACTATGGCTACACCTTC.